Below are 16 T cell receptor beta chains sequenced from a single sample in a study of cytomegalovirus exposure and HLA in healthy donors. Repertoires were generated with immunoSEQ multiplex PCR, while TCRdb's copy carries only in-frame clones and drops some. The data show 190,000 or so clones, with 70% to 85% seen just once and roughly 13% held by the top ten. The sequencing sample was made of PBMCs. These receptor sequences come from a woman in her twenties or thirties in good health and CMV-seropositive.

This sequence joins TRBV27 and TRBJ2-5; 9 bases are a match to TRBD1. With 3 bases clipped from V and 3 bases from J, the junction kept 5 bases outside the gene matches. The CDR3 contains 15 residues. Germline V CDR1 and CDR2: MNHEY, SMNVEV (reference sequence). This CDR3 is CASSFWTGVKETQYF. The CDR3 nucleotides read TGTGCCAGCAGTTTTTGGACAGGGGTCAAAGAGACCCAGTACTTC.

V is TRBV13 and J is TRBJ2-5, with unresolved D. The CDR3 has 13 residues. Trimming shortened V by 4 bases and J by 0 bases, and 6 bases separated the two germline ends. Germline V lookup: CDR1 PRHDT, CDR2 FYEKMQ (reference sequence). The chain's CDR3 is CASSSTHQETQYF. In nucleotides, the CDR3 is TGTGCCAGCAGCTCTACCCACCAAGAGACCCAGTACTTC.

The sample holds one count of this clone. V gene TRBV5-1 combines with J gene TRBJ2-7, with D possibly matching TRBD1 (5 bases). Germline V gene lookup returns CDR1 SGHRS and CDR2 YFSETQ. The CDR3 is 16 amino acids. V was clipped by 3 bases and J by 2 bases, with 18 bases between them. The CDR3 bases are TGCGCCAGCAGCTCTTCGACGGATCCCAGGGCCTACGAGCAGTACTTC. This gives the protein CASSSSTDPRAYEQYF.

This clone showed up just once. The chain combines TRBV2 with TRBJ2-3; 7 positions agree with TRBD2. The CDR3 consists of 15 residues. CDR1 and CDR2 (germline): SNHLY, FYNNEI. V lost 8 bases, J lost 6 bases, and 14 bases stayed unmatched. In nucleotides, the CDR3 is TGTGCCAGCCGGTCGGGAGGTCACAAAGCGGATACGCAGTATTTT. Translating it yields CASRSGGHKADTQYF.

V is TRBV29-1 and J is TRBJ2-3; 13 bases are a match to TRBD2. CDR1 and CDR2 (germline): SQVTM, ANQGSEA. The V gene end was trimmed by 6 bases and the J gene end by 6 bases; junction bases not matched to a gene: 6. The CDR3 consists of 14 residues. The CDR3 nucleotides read TGCAGCGTGGGGACTAGCGGGATGATCGATACGCAGTATTTT. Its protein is CSVGTSGMIDTQYF.

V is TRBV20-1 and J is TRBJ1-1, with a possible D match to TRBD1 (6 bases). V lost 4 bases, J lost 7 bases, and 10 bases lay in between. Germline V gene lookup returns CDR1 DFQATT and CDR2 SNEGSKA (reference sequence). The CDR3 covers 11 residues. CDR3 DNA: TGCAGTGCTATGAGGACAGTTGAAGCTTTCTTT. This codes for CSAMRTVEAFF.

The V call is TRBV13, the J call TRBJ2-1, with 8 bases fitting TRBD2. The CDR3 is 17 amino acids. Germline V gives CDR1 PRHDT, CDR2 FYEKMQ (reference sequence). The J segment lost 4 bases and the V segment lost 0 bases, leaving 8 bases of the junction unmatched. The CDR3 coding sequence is TGTGCCAGCAGCTTAGGCCTGAGCCCTAGCGGGTACAATGAGCAGTTCTTC. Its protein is CASSLGLSPSGYNEQFF.

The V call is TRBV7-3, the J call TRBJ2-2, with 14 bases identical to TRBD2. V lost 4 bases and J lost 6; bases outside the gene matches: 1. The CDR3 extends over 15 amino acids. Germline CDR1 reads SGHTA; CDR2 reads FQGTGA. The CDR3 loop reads CASSSGLAGAGELFF. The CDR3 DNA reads TGTGCCAGCAGCTCGGGACTAGCGGGAGCCGGGGAGCTGTTTTTT.

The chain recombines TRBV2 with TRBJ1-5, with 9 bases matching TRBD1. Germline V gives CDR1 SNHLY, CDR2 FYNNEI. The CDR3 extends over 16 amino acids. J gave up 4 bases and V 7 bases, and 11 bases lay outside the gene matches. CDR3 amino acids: CASMADGTGMNQPQHF. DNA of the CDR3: TGTGCCAGCATGGCCGACGGGACAGGGATGAATCAGCCCCAGCATTTT.

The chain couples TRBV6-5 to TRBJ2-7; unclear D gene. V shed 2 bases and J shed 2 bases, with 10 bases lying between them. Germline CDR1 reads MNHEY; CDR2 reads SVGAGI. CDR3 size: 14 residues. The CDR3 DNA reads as TGTGCCAGCAGTTACCGGGTCGCTGCCTACGAGCAGTACTTC. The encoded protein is CASSYRVAAYEQYF.

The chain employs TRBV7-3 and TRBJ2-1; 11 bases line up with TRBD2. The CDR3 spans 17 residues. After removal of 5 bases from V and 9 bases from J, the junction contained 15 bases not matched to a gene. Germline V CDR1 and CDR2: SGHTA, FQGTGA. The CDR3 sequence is CASSQGLAGGTVGEQFF. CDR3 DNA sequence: TGTGCCAGCAGCCAAGGACTAGCGGGCGGCACAGTTGGTGAGCAGTTCTTC.

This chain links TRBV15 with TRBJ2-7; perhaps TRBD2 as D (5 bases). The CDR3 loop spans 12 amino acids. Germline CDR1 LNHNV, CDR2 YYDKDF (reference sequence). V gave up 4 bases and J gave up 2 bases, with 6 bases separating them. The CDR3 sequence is CATSNGAYEQYF. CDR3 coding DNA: TGTGCCACCAGCAACGGGGCCTACGAGCAGTACTTC.

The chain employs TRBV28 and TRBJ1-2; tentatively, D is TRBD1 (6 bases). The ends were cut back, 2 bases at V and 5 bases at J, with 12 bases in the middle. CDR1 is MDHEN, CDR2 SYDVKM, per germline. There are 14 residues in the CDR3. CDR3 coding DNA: TGTGCCAGCAGTTTAGGGGACATTGCGTATGGCTACACCTTC. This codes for CASSLGDIAYGYTF.

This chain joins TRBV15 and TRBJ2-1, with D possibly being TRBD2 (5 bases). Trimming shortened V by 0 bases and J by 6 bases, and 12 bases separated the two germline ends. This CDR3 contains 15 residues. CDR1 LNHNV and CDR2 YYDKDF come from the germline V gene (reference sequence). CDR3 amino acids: CATSRDQGGFNEQFF. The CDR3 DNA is TGTGCCACCAGCAGAGATCAAGGAGGATTCAATGAGCAGTTCTTC.

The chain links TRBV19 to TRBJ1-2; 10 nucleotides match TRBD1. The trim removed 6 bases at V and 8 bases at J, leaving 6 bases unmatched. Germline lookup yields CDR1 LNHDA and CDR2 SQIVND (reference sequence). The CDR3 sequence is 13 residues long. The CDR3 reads CASSRQGAKGYTF. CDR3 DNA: TGTGCCAGTAGCAGACAGGGGGCAAAAGGCTACACCTTC.

Written as DNA, the CDR3 is TGCGCCAGCAGCCAGGACCGACAGACGTCTGGAAACACCATATATTTT. It codes for CASSQDRQTSGNTIYF. The chain has TRBV4-1 and TRBJ1-3; D possibly corresponds to TRBD1 (5 bases). Germline lookup yields CDR1 MGHRA and CDR2 YSYEKL. The CDR3 loop spans 16 amino acids. V dropped 3 bases and J dropped 1 base, with 13 bases sitting between them.